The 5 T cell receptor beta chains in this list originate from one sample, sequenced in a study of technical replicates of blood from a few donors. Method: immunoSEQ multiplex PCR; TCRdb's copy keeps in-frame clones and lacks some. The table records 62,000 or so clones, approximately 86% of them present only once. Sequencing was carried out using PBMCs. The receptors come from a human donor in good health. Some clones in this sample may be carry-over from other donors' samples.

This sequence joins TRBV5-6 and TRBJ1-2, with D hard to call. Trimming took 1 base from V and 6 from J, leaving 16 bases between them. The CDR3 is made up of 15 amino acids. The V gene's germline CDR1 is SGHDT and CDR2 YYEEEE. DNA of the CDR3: TGTGCCAGCAGCTTGTTTCCCCCGGGAAAGGATGGCTACACCTTC. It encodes CASSLFPPGKDGYTF.

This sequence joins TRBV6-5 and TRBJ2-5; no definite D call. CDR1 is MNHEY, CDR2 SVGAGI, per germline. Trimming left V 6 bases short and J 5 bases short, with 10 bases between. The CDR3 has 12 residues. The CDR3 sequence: CASRRGSETQYF. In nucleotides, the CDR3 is TGTGCCAGCAGGAGAGGTTCTGAGACCCAGTACTTC.

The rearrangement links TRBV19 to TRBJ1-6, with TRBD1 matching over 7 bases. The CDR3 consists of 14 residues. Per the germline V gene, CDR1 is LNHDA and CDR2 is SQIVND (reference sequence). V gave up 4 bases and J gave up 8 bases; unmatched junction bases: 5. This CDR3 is CASSTQGRHSPLHF. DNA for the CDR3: TGTGCCAGTAGTACACAGGGGAGACATTCACCCCTCCACTTT.

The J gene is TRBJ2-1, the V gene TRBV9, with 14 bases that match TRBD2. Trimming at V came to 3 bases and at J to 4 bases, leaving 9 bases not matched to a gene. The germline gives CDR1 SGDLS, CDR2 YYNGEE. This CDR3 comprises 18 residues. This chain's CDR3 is CASSEGLAGVAGYNEQFF. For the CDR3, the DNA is TGTGCCAGCAGCGAGGGACTAGCGGGAGTAGCAGGGTACAATGAGCAGTTCTTC.

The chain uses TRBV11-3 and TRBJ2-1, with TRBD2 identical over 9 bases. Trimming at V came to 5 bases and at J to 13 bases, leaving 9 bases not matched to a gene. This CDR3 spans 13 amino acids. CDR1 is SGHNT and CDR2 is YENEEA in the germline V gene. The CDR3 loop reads CASSRRASGNQFF. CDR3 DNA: TGTGCCAGCAGCCGGAGGGCTAGCGGGAATCAGTTCTTC.